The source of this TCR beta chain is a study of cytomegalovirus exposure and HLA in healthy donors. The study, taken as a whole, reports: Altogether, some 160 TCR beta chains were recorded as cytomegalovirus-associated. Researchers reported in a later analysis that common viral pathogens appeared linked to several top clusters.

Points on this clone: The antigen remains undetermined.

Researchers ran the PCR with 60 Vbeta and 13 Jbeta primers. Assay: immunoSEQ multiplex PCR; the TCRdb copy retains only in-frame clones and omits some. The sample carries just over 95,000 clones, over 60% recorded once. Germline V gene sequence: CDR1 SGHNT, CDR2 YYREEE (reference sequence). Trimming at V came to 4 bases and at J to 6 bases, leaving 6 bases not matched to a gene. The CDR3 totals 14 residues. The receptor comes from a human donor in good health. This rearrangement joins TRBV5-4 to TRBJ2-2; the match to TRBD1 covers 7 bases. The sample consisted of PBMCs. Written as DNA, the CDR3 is TGTGCCAGCAGCCCGCCTACAGGGGCCGGGGAGCTGTTTTTT. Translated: CASSPPTGAGELFF.